Below are 25 T cell receptor beta chains sequenced from a single sample in a study of OX40 agonist ivuxolimab in advanced cancers. Profiled with immunoSEQ multiplex PCR; TCRdb holds only in-frame clones, not every one. The table records roughly 65,000 clones, roughly 90% of them present only once. This sample comprised CD4+ or CD8+ T cells sorted from blood, obtained in a trial of the OX40 agonist ivuxolimab. All receptors come from an adult with an advanced solid tumor such as melanoma, head and neck, liver or kidney cancer.

V gene TRBV14 combines with J gene TRBJ2-3, with TRBD2 as a possible D gene (5 bases). V lost 6 bases and J 0 bases, leaving 16 bases between the germline ends. The CDR3 runs to 16 residues. Per the germline V gene, CDR1 is SGHDN and CDR2 is FVKESK. CDR3 coding DNA: TGTGCCAGCAGGAAAAGTAGCGTTACTAGCACAGATACGCAGTATTTT. Amino acids: CASRKSSVTSTDTQYF.

The chain is built from TRBV11-2 and TRBJ2-3; no clear D. With 6 bases removed from V and 2 bases from J, the gap between germline ends came to 15 bases. Germline V gene sequence: CDR1 SGHAT, CDR2 FQNNGV. The CDR3 consists of 15 residues. Here the CDR3 reads CASSPWLATTDTQYF. DNA for the CDR3: TGTGCCAGCAGTCCCTGGCTGGCGACCACAGATACGCAGTATTTT.

The J gene is TRBJ2-3, the V gene TRBV11-2; unclear D gene. The CDR3 extends over 16 amino acids. V dropped 3 bases and J dropped 0 bases, with 13 bases sitting between them. Germline V lookup: CDR1 SGHAT, CDR2 FQNNGV. CDR3 DNA: TGTGCCAGCAGCTTGTCGCGGAGACGTAGCACAGATACGCAGTATTTT. This codes for CASSLSRRRSTDTQYF.

In this sample, this clone is medium-sized (0.01 to 0.1%). V and J are TRBV5-1 and TRBJ1-2; no firm D call. From germline, CDR1 is SGHRS and CDR2 YFSETQ. The CDR3 totals 13 residues. Trimming took 0 bases from V and 8 from J, leaving 11 bases between them. CDR3: CASSLGAVLGYTF. The DNA of the CDR3 is TGCGCCAGCAGCTTGGGGGCCGTCCTGGGCTACACCTTC. The variable domain in full, completed from reference TRBV5-1 and TRBJ1-2, reads KAGVTQTPRYLIKTRGQQVTLSCSPISGHRSVSWYQQTPGQGLQFLFEYFSETQRNKGNFPGRFSGRQFSNSRSEMNVSTLELGDSALYLCASSLGAVLGYTFGSGTRLTVV.

This clone is a singleton in its sample. The rearrangement links TRBV28 to TRBJ2-3; 13 bases map to TRBD2. Germline V gene lookup returns CDR1 MDHEN and CDR2 SYDVKM. V gave up 2 bases and J gave up 2 bases; unmatched junction bases: 7. The CDR3 has 18 amino acids. DNA for the CDR3: TGTGCCAGCAGTTTAGAACTAGCGGGAGGGTTAGTCACAGATACGCAGTATTTT. It codes for CASSLELAGGLVTDTQYF. Full variable domain (remainder filled in from reference TRBV28 and TRBJ2-3): DVKVTQSSRYLVKRTGEKVFLECVQDMDHENMFWYRQDPGLGLRLIYFSYDVKMKEKGDIPEGYSVSREKKERFSLILESASTNQTSMYLCASSLELAGGLVTDTQYFGPGTRLTVL.

To note about this clone: At one of its ends the junction is not consistent with the germline gene, which may arise from a read error. The chain is built from TRBV7-7 and TRBJ1-2; D may be TRBD1 (5 bases). CDR3 length: 16 residues. CDR1 is SSHAT, CDR2 FNYEAQ, per germline (reference sequence). The CDR3 is CASTPRVGIGDYGYTF. CDR3 bases: TGTGCTAGCACCCCAAGGGTGGGGATAGGGGACTATGGCTACACCTTC.

The V call is TRBV7-9, the J call TRBJ1-3; TRBD1 aligns across 8 bases. Germline values: CDR1 SEHNR, CDR2 FQNEAQ (reference sequence). J lost 0 bases, V lost 5 bases, and 9 bases had no gene match. CDR3 length: 17 residues. The CDR3 loop reads CASSTTDGQGSGNTIYF. DNA of the CDR3: TGTGCCAGCAGCACAACCGACGGACAGGGCTCTGGAAACACCATATATTTT.

There are a few counts of this clone. The chain links TRBV11-2 to TRBJ2-7; TRBD1 aligns across 8 bases. Germline CDR1 and CDR2: SGHAT and FQNNGV. J was trimmed by 6 bases and V by 3 bases; bases with no gene match: 10. This CDR3 comprises 15 residues. DNA of the CDR3: TGTGCCAGCAGCTTCGGGACAGGTCGATCGGCCGAGCAGTACTTC. Translated: CASSFGTGRSAEQYF. Looking up the rest from reference TRBV11-2 and TRBJ2-7 gives the full variable domain: EAGVAQSPRYKIIEKRQSVAFWCNPISGHATLYWYQQILGQGPKLLIQFQNNGVVDDSQLPKDRFSAERLKGVDSTLKIQPAKLEDSAVYLCASSFGTGRSAEQYFGPGTRLTVT.

The chain links TRBV6-1 to TRBJ1-1, with 7 nucleotides matching TRBD1. This CDR3 contains 14 residues. The V gene end was trimmed by 6 bases and the J gene end by 2 bases; junction bases not matched to a gene: 6. CDR1 and CDR2 (germline): MNHNS, SASEGT. CDR3 DNA sequence: TGTGCCAGCAGGGAGGGGGCGCTTAACACTGAAGCTTTCTTT. Amino acids: CASREGALNTEAFF.

The V call is TRBV28, the J call TRBJ2-2; D is perhaps TRBD2 (5 bases). The CDR3 extends over 15 amino acids. With 5 bases removed from V and 2 bases from J, the gap between germline ends came to 12 bases. Per germline, CDR1 MDHEN and CDR2 SYDVKM. The CDR3 nucleotides are TGTGCCAGCAGTAGTTGGACTCTCAACACCGGGGAGCTGTTTTTT. Translating gives CASSSWTLNTGELFF. Looking up the rest from reference TRBV28 and TRBJ2-2 gives the full variable domain: DVKVTQSSRYLVKRTGEKVFLECVQDMDHENMFWYRQDPGLGLRLIYFSYDVKMKEKGDIPEGYSVSREKKERFSLILESASTNQTSMYLCASSSWTLNTGELFFGEGSRLTVL.

This chain joins TRBV7-3 and TRBJ2-2, with D perhaps TRBD1 (5 bases). The germline gives CDR1 SGHTA, CDR2 FQGTGA. The CDR3 sequence is 14 residues long. Trimming cost V 5 bases and J 7 bases, with 14 bases left between them. CDR3 protein: CASSVTGRVGELFF. As DNA, the CDR3 is TGTGCCAGCAGCGTCACAGGCAGAGTCGGGGAGCTGTTTTTT.

This clone was seen more than once but under ten times. The chain uses TRBV20-1 and TRBJ1-1; D not resolved. V shed 3 bases and J shed 5 bases, with 7 bases lying between them. This CDR3 contains 11 residues. In germline, CDR1 is DFQATT, CDR2 SNEGSKA (reference sequence). The CDR3 nucleotides are TGCAGTGCTAGTAAGGGTACTGAAGCTTTCTTT. It encodes CSASKGTEAFF.

This chain joins TRBV15 and TRBJ1-1; TRBD1 is a possible D gene (5 bases). This CDR3 has 15 residues. Germline CDR1 is LNHNV and CDR2 is YYDKDF (reference sequence). V was pared by 5 bases and J by 5 bases, with 18 bases between. CDR3 in amino acids: CATSPPRQIRTEAFF. CDR3 nucleotides: TGTGCCACCAGCCCCCCAAGACAGATAAGAACTGAAGCTTTCTTT.

This rearrangement joins TRBV28 to TRBJ2-2; 8 nucleotides match TRBD1. V shed 6 bases, J shed 5 bases, and the junction held 8 bases outside the gene matches. Germline V gives CDR1 MDHEN, CDR2 SYDVKM. There are 15 residues in the CDR3. The CDR3 sequence: CASRTDRGGTGELFF. As DNA, the CDR3 is TGTGCCAGCAGGACTGACAGGGGCGGTACCGGGGAGCTGTTTTTT.

The gene calls are TRBV19 and TRBJ1-2; the D is unclear. This CDR3 is built from 15 residues. V dropped 4 bases and J dropped 0 bases, with 12 bases sitting between them. Germline-derived CDR1 and CDR2 are LNHDA and SQIVND (reference sequence). The CDR3 loop reads CASSTLGATNYGYTF. The CDR3 nucleotides are TGTGCCAGTAGTACCCTGGGAGCCACTAACTATGGCTACACCTTC.

On this clone itself: The junction and the germline gene differ at one end; a read error may be behind it. The chain is built from TRBV20-1 and TRBJ1-2, with D unresolved. The CDR3 runs 11 residues. Germline CDR1 and CDR2: DFQATT and SNEGSKA (reference sequence). The CDR3 nucleotides read TGCAGTGCTAGAAAATCGCAGATGGCCCTCTTC. Translating it yields CSARKSQMALF.

V gene TRBV7-2 combines with J gene TRBJ2-6, with D unclear. Trimming cost V 2 bases and J 2 bases, with 4 bases left between them. The CDR3 consists of 14 residues. The germline V gene encodes CDR1 SGHTA and CDR2 FQGNSA. The CDR3 sequence: CASSLLTGANVLTF. CDR3 sequence (DNA): TGTGCCAGCAGCTTATTGACTGGGGCCAACGTCCTGACTTTC.

This sequence joins TRBV5-1 and TRBJ1-5, with D possibly matching TRBD1 (5 bases). Germline V gene data show CDR1 as SGHRS and CDR2 as YFSETQ. Trimming pared 4 bases from V and 15 bases from J, leaving 14 bases between. This CDR3 has 11 residues. DNA for the CDR3: TGCGCCAGCAGCCACTACAGGCATCGGCATTTT. Protein sequence: CASSHYRHRHF.

The gene calls are TRBV6-1 and TRBJ2-1, with TRBD2 matching 7 bases. After removal of 3 bases from V and 6 bases from J, the junction contained 5 bases not matched to a gene. Germline CDR1 reads MNHNS; CDR2 reads SASEGT. This CDR3 region has 14 residues. CDR3 nucleotides: TGTGCCAGCAGTGAGGGACTACCCCCCAATGAGCAGTTCTTC. Translation: CASSEGLPPNEQFF.

CDR3 loop: CASSLFRDVLHEQYF. The CDR3 nucleotides are TGTGCCAGCTCACTCTTTCGGGACGTCCTCCACGAGCAGTACTTC. J is TRBJ2-7 and V is TRBV18; D possibly matches TRBD1 or TRBD2 (5 bases each). Germline assignment: CDR1 KGHSH and CDR2 LQKENI. The CDR3 covers 15 residues. Trimming removed 4 bases at V and 5 bases at J, with 18 bases between. Together with reference TRBV18 and TRBJ2-7, the CDR3 gives the full variable domain: NAGVMQNPRHLVRRRGQEARLRCSPMKGHSHVYWYRQLPEEGLKFMVYLQKENIIDESGMPKERFSAEFPKEGPSILRIQQVVRGDSAAYFCASSLFRDVLHEQYFGPGTRLTVT.

The chain combines TRBV2 with TRBJ2-5; 8 bases fit TRBD2. The CDR3 has 15 amino acids. Germline V lookup: CDR1 SNHLY, CDR2 FYNNEI. V lost 2 bases to trimming and J lost 4 bases; unmatched junction nucleotides: 6. The chain's CDR3 is CASSESSGSRETQYF. CDR3 nucleotide sequence: TGTGCCAGCAGTGAATCGAGCGGGAGTAGAGAGACCCAGTACTTC. The full variable domain, completed using reference TRBV2 and TRBJ2-5, is EPEVTQTPSHQVTQMGQEVILRCVPISNHLYFYWYRQILGQKVEFLVSFYNNEISEKSEIFDDQFSVERPDGSNFTLKIRSTKLEDSAMYFCASSESSGSRETQYFGPGTRLLVL.

V is TRBV30 and J is TRBJ2-1; tentative D call: TRBD1 (6 bases). There are 13 residues in the CDR3. V gave up 3 bases and J gave up 4 bases, with 10 bases separating them. Germline CDR1 GTSNPN, CDR2 SVGIG (reference sequence). CDR3 sequence reads: CAWREDSYNEQFF. CDR3 bases: TGTGCCTGGAGAGAGGACAGTTACAATGAGCAGTTCTTC.

This sequence joins TRBV7-3 and TRBJ2-2; 15 bases match TRBD2. CDR3 length equals 17 residues. Losses at the gene ends were 4 bases for V and 5 bases for J; bases not matched to a gene: 5. Germline assignment: CDR1 SGHTA and CDR2 FQGTGA. The CDR3 sequence is CASSSGLAGGRTGELFF. CDR3 sequence (DNA): TGTGCCAGCAGCTCGGGACTAGCGGGGGGAAGGACCGGGGAGCTGTTTTTT.

The V gene is TRBV15, the J gene TRBJ1-2; D remains ambiguous. Germline V lookup: CDR1 LNHNV, CDR2 YYDKDF (reference sequence). V lost 0 bases to trimming and J lost 0 bases, with 14 bases between them. The CDR3 covers 17 residues. CDR3 nucleotides: TGTGCCACCAGCAGAGATCGGCTCAGCCGATCTAACTATGGCTACACCTTC. Amino acid sequence: CATSRDRLSRSNYGYTF.

Remarks on this clone: Sequence at one end of the junction differs from germline and may be a read error. The V gene is TRBV7-7, the J gene TRBJ2-5; TRBD2 matches 8 bases. The CDR3 totals 17 residues. Germline CDR1 and CDR2: SSHAT and FNYEAQ (reference sequence). CDR3 nucleotides: TGTGCTAGCAGCTTAGGGCTAGCGGGCACGGGGCTAGAGACCCAGTACTTC. It specifies CASSLGLAGTGLETQYF.